The rows below give T cell receptor beta chains drawn from one sample of a study of vaccination effects on CD4 cells after COVID-19. The repertoire was sequenced with immunoSEQ multiplex PCR; TCRdb's copy has only in-frame clones and lacks some. The sample carries tens of thousands of clones, about 70% recorded once. Antigen specificity for these receptors is unknown. The sample was CD4+ T cells from PBMCs cultured with HCoV-229E spike peptides, taken before COVID-19 vaccination. These receptors were obtained from a human donor who received a COVID-19 vaccine. The CDR3 runs from the conserved cysteine through the conserved F or W. The D gene is left open where the match is weak. Clone size appears in some rows only: once, few, many, or a class for an expanded clone.

size: few; J: TRBJ2-1; V: TRBV9; D: -; CDR3: CASNREGEQFF; DNA: TGTGCCAGCAACAGGGAGGGTGAGCAGTTCTTC
size: -; J: TRBJ1-1; V: TRBV5-1; D: TRBD1; CDR3: CASSNTGVMNTEAFF; DNA: TGCGCCAGCAGCAATACAGGGGTTATGAACACTGAAGCTTTCTTT
size: -; J: TRBJ2-3; V: TRBV5-1; D: -; CDR3: CASSLVGSDTQYF; DNA: TGCGCCAGCAGCTTGGTAGGTTCGGATACGCAGTATTTT
size: -; J: TRBJ1-5; V: TRBV30; D: -; CDR3: CAWSVRGDKSGPQHF; DNA: TGTGCCTGGAGTGTACGAGGGGACAAATCGGGGCCCCAGCATTTT
size: -; J: TRBJ1-1; V: TRBV5-1; D: -; CDR3: CASSLLRGREAFF; DNA: TGCGCCAGCAGCTTGTTAAGAGGGCGTGAAGCTTTCTTT
size: -; J: TRBJ1-2; V: TRBV24-1; D: TRBD1; CDR3: CATSDPGPGQGAAGGYTF; DNA: TGTGCCACCAGTGATCCTGGACCGGGACAGGGGGCTGCTGGAGGCTACACCTTC
size: -; J: TRBJ1-1; V: TRBV29-1; D: -; CDR3: CSPVEGPEAFF; DNA: TGCAGCCCCGTCGAAGGTCCTGAAGCTTTCTTT
size: -; J: TRBJ1-2; V: TRBV12-3/TRBV12-4; D: -; CDR3: CASSRVGYGYTF; DNA: TGTGCCAGCAGTCGGGTGGGGTATGGCTACACCTTC
size: -; J: TRBJ2-3; V: TRBV6-5; D: -; CDR3: CASSYSTGSADTQYF; DNA: TGTGCCAGCAGTTACTCGACAGGTAGCGCAGATACGCAGTATTTT
size: -; J: TRBJ1-2; V: TRBV6-6; D: -; CDR3: CASSYATVRGYTF; DNA: TGTGCCAGCAGTTACGCTACAGTGAGGGGCTACACCTTC
size: -; J: TRBJ2-5; V: TRBV13; D: TRBD2; CDR3: CASSLAGGTETQYF; DNA: TGTGCCAGCAGCTTAGCGGGGGGAACAGAGACCCAGTACTTC
size: -; J: TRBJ2-4; V: TRBV9; D: TRBD1; CDR3: CASSVDGQGVKNIQYF; DNA: TGTGCCAGCAGCGTAGACGGACAGGGTGTCAAAAACATTCAGTACTTC
size: -; J: TRBJ1-1; V: TRBV7-3; D: -; CDR3: CASSPGTYTEAFF; DNA: TGTGCCAGCAGCCCTGGGACATACACTGAAGCTTTCTTT
size: -; J: TRBJ1-6; V: TRBV5-1; D: -; CDR3: CASSLGAVNSPLHF; DNA: TGCGCCAGCAGCTTGGGGGCAGTAAATTCACCCCTCCACTTT
size: -; J: TRBJ2-5; V: TRBV20-1; D: -; CDR3: CSAAWEETQYF; DNA: TGCAGTGCTGCGTGGGAAGAGACCCAGTACTTC
size: -; J: TRBJ2-6; V: TRBV5-4; D: -; CDR3: CASSLRNSGANVLTF; DNA: TGTGCCAGCAGCTTGAGGAACTCTGGGGCCAACGTCCTGACTTTC